This T cell receptor beta chain stems from a study of identifying expanded T cells in peripheral blood. General study findings and limits: Technical replicates showed roughly 1.2 changed clones; approximately two weeks roughly 16; four weeks 19. Variance in clone template counts between two-week samples significantly increased with total template count across all healthy donors.

As for this clone: Its antigen remains unknown.

This CDR3 is 14 amino acids long. Collection occurred without any documented infections or immune events in donors. Using immunoSEQ multiplex PCR, the repertoire was profiled, and TCRdb retains in-frame clones only, with some absent. The table has 100,000 to 150,000 clones, 84% seen once. This TCR derives from a person aged 18 to 75 in good health. Sequenced input: blood. The gene calls are TRBV21-1 and TRBJ1-3. TRBV21-1 is a pseudogene locus. CDR3 protein: CASSNGLSGNTIYF. CDR3 DNA sequence: TGTGCCAGCAGCAACGGTCTCTCTGGAAACACCATATATTTT.